These 18 T cell receptor beta chains share one sample of origin, sequenced in a study of CD8 T cell repertoires and HIV-1 epitope variants. Clones were read by immunoSEQ multiplex PCR, and TCRdb kept only the in-frame ones, dropping some. The repertoire holds about 4,500 clones, with approximately 67% as singletons. For these TCRs, the target antigens are not known. Sequences were obtained from cultured CD8+ T cells derived from PBMCs. Receptor source: a male donor with HIV.

This chain links TRBV4-1 with TRBJ1-1; D unclear. The germline V gene encodes CDR1 MGHRA and CDR2 YSYEKL. V lost 4 bases to trimming and J lost 1 base, with 7 bases between them. This CDR3 contains 13 residues. CDR3 residues: CASSLGGNTEAFF. The CDR3 DNA follows: TGCGCCAGCAGCCTTGGAGGGAACACTGAAGCTTTCTTT.

The V and J genes are TRBV7-9 and TRBJ2-3; 11 nucleotides agree with TRBD2. Germline V gives CDR1 SEHNR, CDR2 FQNEAQ (reference sequence). Trimming cost V 5 bases and J 4 bases; bases outside gene matches: 5. This CDR3 region has 15 residues. In DNA, the CDR3 is TGTGCCAGCAGCACTACTAGCGGGGGACCAGATACGCAGTATTTT. Its protein is CASSTTSGGPDTQYF.

V usage is TRBV28 and J usage is TRBJ1-1, with D maybe TRBD1 (6 bases). The germline V gene encodes CDR1 MDHEN and CDR2 SYDVKM. The V end was cut by 4 bases, the J end by 3 bases, with 15 bases between. The CDR3 is 15 residues long. This chain's CDR3 is CASSSTGIGHTEAFF. The DNA for the CDR3 is TGTGCCAGCAGTTCTACAGGGATCGGGCACACTGAAGCTTTCTTT.

The chain recombines TRBV4-3 with TRBJ2-1; the D is unclear. With 4 bases removed from V and 6 bases from J, the gap between germline ends came to 19 bases. Germline lookup yields CDR1 LGHNA and CDR2 YSLEER. The CDR3 has 16 residues. The CDR3 reads CASSRNARLVINEQFF. The CDR3 nucleotides read TGCGCCAGCAGCCGAAATGCGCGGCTAGTGATCAATGAGCAGTTCTTC.

This chain links TRBV9 with TRBJ2-1, with 9 bases fitting TRBD1. V shed 3 bases and J 6 bases; nucleotides not matched to a gene: 1. The CDR3 runs 13 residues. Germline CDR1 reads SGDLS; CDR2 reads YYNGEE. The CDR3 loop reads CASSGDRANEQFF. In nucleotides, the CDR3 is TGTGCCAGCAGCGGGGACAGGGCCAATGAGCAGTTCTTC.

The chain links TRBV5-4 to TRBJ1-1, with 7 bases lining up with TRBD1. This CDR3 comprises 16 residues. The V gene's germline CDR1 is SGHNT and CDR2 YYREEE (reference sequence). The V segment lost 4 bases and the J segment 2 bases; nucleotides outside the gene matches: 11. The CDR3 loop reads CASSPTRQGVNTEAFF. The CDR3 coding sequence is TGTGCCAGCAGCCCCACTCGACAGGGAGTAAACACTGAAGCTTTCTTT. The full variable domain, its missing parts supplied by reference TRBV5-4 and TRBJ1-1, is ETGVTQSPTHLIKTRGQQVTLRCSSQSGHNTVSWYQQALGQGPQFIFQYYREEENGRGNFPPRFSGLQFPNYSSELNVNALELDDSALYLCASSPTRQGVNTEAFFGQGTRLTVV.

This rearrangement joins TRBV28 to TRBJ2-5; 10 nucleotides match TRBD1. Germline CDR1 MDHEN, CDR2 SYDVKM. This CDR3 is built from 17 residues. V lost 4 bases to trimming and J lost 1 base; unmatched junction nucleotides: 9. This chain's CDR3 is CASSYPTDRGSQETQYF. CDR3 nucleotides: TGTGCCAGCAGTTACCCCACGGACAGGGGGTCCCAAGAGACCCAGTACTTC.

The J gene is TRBJ2-1, the V gene TRBV27; TRBD2 matches 8 bases. Per the germline V gene, CDR1 is MNHEY and CDR2 is SMNVEV (reference sequence). The CDR3 spans 13 residues. V dropped 10 bases and J dropped 5; count of bases not matched to a gene: 7. The CDR3 here is CATAGLGDNEQFF. The CDR3 nucleotides read TGTGCCACCGCGGGACTAGGGGACAATGAGCAGTTCTTC.

The sample holds one count of this clone. The chain links TRBV7-2 to TRBJ2-7, with 15 bases that match TRBD2. Trimming at V came to 3 bases and at J to 7 bases, leaving 10 bases not matched to a gene. Germline V lookup: CDR1 SGHTA, CDR2 FQGNSA. The CDR3 runs 17 residues. CDR3 amino acids: CASSFGLAGGLVDEQYF. CDR3 nucleotides: TGTGCCAGCAGCTTCGGACTAGCGGGGGGGCTCGTCGATGAGCAGTACTTC.

The chain recombines TRBV7-2 with TRBJ2-7; the match to TRBD2 covers 7 bases. The CDR3 is 14 residues long. Trimming removed 1 base from V and 5 bases from J; junction bases left unmatched: 5. Germline V gene lookup returns CDR1 SGHTA and CDR2 FQGNSA. The CDR3 DNA sequence: TGTGCCAGCAGCTTAGGCGGGGGATTTAACGAGCAGTACTTC. It yields the protein CASSLGGGFNEQYF.

The J gene is TRBJ2-3, the V gene TRBV10-3; no firm D call. Between the trimmed V and J ends, which lost 3 bases and 6 bases, there was a span of 31 bases. Germline values: CDR1 ENHRY, CDR2 SYGVKD. The CDR3 is made up of 20 amino acids. This chain's CDR3 is CAISDTVNEPKFGGWDTQYF. CDR3 DNA sequence: TGTGCCATCAGTGATACAGTGAACGAGCCAAAATTCGGCGGCTGGGATACGCAGTATTTT.

The CDR3 spells CASSLEPRYGYTF. CDR3 DNA sequence: TGTGCCAGCAGCTTGGAGCCCCGCTATGGCTACACCTTC. The chain recombines TRBV5-6 with TRBJ1-2; D ambiguous. Trimming removed 0 bases from V and 4 bases from J, with 7 bases in between. The CDR3 is 13 residues long. Germline CDR1 SGHDT, CDR2 YYEEEE. Full variable domain (remainder filled in from reference TRBV5-6 and TRBJ1-2): DAGVTQSPTHLIKTRGQQVTLRCSPKSGHDTVSWYQQALGQGPQFIFQYYEEEERQRGNFPDRFSGHQFPNYSSELNVNALLLGDSALYLCASSLEPRYGYTFGSGTRLTVV.

V gene TRBV6-4 combines with J gene TRBJ2-1; D may be TRBD2 (5 bases). This CDR3 is 14 amino acids long. Germline CDR1 MRHNA, CDR2 SNTAGT. Trimming shortened V by 5 bases and J by 5 bases, and 13 bases separated the two germline ends. DNA of the CDR3: TGTGCCAGCAGTCTGGGGAGCGGAGACAATGAGCAGTTCTTC. Amino acid sequence: CASSLGSGDNEQFF.

The rearrangement joins TRBV28 to TRBJ1-1; 8 positions match TRBD1. J lost 1 base, V lost 5 bases, and 6 bases had no gene match. Per the germline V gene, CDR1 is MDHEN and CDR2 is SYDVKM. The CDR3 is made up of 15 amino acids. The CDR3 loop reads CASSPLGQGNTEAFF. Here the CDR3 DNA reads TGTGCCAGCAGTCCCCTCGGACAGGGGAACACTGAAGCTTTCTTT.

This clone was counted a few times. This rearrangement joins TRBV14 to TRBJ1-6, with D perhaps matching TRBD1 (5 bases). The ends were cut back, 0 bases at V and 2 bases at J, with 8 bases in the middle. The CDR3 is 16 residues long. Germline assignment: CDR1 SGHDN and CDR2 FVKESK. This CDR3 is CASSQEWGAYNSPLHF. CDR3 sequence (DNA): TGTGCCAGCAGCCAAGAGTGGGGGGCCTATAATTCACCCCTCCACTTT.

The rearrangement links TRBV6-6 to TRBJ2-7, with TRBD1 matching over 7 bases. Germline loops: CDR1 MNHNY, CDR2 SVGAGI (reference sequence). The trim removed 6 bases at V and 2 bases at J, leaving 7 bases unmatched. This CDR3 is 14 amino acids long. This CDR3 reads CASRYDRVPYEQYF. CDR3 bases: TGTGCCAGCAGATACGACAGGGTTCCCTACGAGCAGTACTTC.

This chain connects TRBV27 to TRBJ2-7; TRBD2 aligns across 10 bases. The CDR3 totals 15 residues. Germline V gene sequence: CDR1 MNHEY, CDR2 SMNVEV (reference sequence). The V segment lost 5 bases and the J segment 1 base; nucleotides outside the gene matches: 5. CDR3 nucleotide sequence: TGTGCCAGCAGTCTCGGACTAGCGGTTTCCTACGAGCAGTACTTC. Protein: CASSLGLAVSYEQYF.

The chain joins TRBV5-1 to TRBJ2-3; no reliable D call. Germline V gene lookup returns CDR1 SGHRS and CDR2 YFSETQ. This CDR3 has 15 residues. The V gene lost 1 base and the J gene lost 6 bases, with 15 bases spanning the gap. The CDR3 loop reads CASSLTPVGLDTQYF. CDR3 coding DNA: TGCGCCAGCAGCTTGACCCCCGTAGGATTGGATACGCAGTATTTT.